This entry concerns a single T cell receptor (beta chain). As yet, its antigen is unknown. The data derive from a study of T cells in localized non-small cell lung cancer. Study-wide findings and caveats: Greater blood T cell density accompanied longer overall survival. In adjacent lung appeared a median about 57 of the top 100 tumor clones.

Trimming took 10 bases from V and 4 from J, leaving 13 bases between them. The CDR3 spans 12 residues. CDR1 is SGHTA and CDR2 is FQGNSA in the germline V gene. Sequencing used immunoSEQ multiplex PCR; TCRdb keeps in-frame clones, though not all of them. Of tens of thousands of clones in the sample, approximately 94% are singletons; the top ten hold approximately 6.9%. The chain employs TRBV7-2 and TRBJ1-2; unclear D gene. This sequence originates from a female donor at least 60 years old with stage I lung adenocarcinoma. Sequenced material: peripheral blood, taken before any cancer treatment. The CDR3 spells CAIQKWVYGYTF. DNA for the CDR3: TGTGCCATACAAAAGTGGGTCTATGGCTACACCTTC.